One T cell receptor beta chain is described in this entry. The antigen is not known. These data originate in a study of radiation and T cells in renal cell carcinoma. TCRdb keeps only in-frame clones here, not all; method: immunoSEQ multiplex PCR. The data contain about 150,000 clones, roughly 87% of them singletons. Time point defined: blood 2 weeks post-SBRT. Treatment defined: 15 Gy SBRT to primary tumor, nephrectomy 4 weeks later. The patient's renal cell carcinoma had clear cell pathology. V shed 0 bases and J shed 9 bases, with 12 bases lying between them. CDR1 and CDR2 from the germline V gene are MNHNY and SVGAGI (reference sequence). The length of the CDR3 is 14 residues. Study-wide results and caveats: In blood, top tumor clones expanded by 2 weeks, shrinking by 4. No pretreatment tumor biopsies were available for baseline clonotypes.

This sequence joins TRBV6-6 and TRBJ2-1, with D perhaps TRBD1 (6 bases). The input for sequencing was blood, taken from a patient whose treatment included radiotherapy and nephrectomy. This TCR was recovered from a woman in her 50s with renal cell carcinoma. The CDR3 spells CASSYSPGTIEQFF. As DNA, the CDR3 is TGTGCCAGCAGTTACTCGCCTGGGACAATTGAGCAGTTCTTC.